Each of the 7 T cell receptor beta chains below was sequenced from the same sample in a study of T cells in Graves' hyperthyroidism and ophthalmopathy. Template material for amplifying TCR beta CDR3 regions consisted of RNA transcripts. HTBI primers were employed in a first-round RT-PCR of the TCR CDR3. TCRdb redid the calling of the multiplex PCR reads with MiXCR, one entry per CDR3 protein. The sample records hundreds of thousands of distinct CDR3 sequences, less than 30% being singletons. Sequencing input: blood. These receptors all come from a man aged 40-49 years with Graves' hyperthyroidism that later progressed to Graves' ophthalmopathy.

Only a few counts were recorded for this clonotype. This chain uses TRBV6-5 with TRBJ1-1, with D uncertain. Germline V gives CDR1 MNHEY, CDR2 SVGAGI. V gave up 2 bases and J gave up 0 bases, with 7 bases separating them. The CDR3 is 14 residues long. CDR3 region: CASSYARMNTEAFF. The DNA of the CDR3 is TGTGCCAGCAGTTACGCCAGAATGAACACTGAAGCTTTCTTT.

The CDR3 sequence: CASRDGTTNTGELFF. CDR3 DNA: TGTGCCAGCCGGGACGGGACTACGAACACCGGGGAGCTGTTTTTT. The V call is TRBV2, the J call TRBJ2-2; 7 bases are shared with TRBD2. This CDR3 is built from 15 residues. Germline V gene lookup returns CDR1 SNHLY and CDR2 FYNNEI. V trimming: 8 bases; J trimming: 0 bases; junction bases outside the gene matches: 6.

This clonotype was counted ten times or more. This chain uses TRBV11-2 with TRBJ2-7, with TRBD2 identical over 7 bases. Looked up from germline, CDR1 is SGHAT and CDR2 is FQNNGV. The trim removed 1 base at V and 2 bases at J, leaving 11 bases unmatched. CDR3 length equals 17 residues. The CDR3 loop reads CASSLVFSRDYTYEQYF. CDR3 coding DNA: TGTGCCAGCAGCTTAGTATTTAGTCGGGACTATACCTACGAGCAGTACTTC.

This chain links TRBV27 with TRBJ2-2, with D hard to call. V was trimmed by 5 bases and J by 8 bases, leaving 9 bases between them. The CDR3 consists of 12 residues. Germline lookup yields CDR1 MNHEY and CDR2 SMNVEV (reference sequence). The CDR3 protein is CASSHPTGELFF. The CDR3 DNA reads as TGTGCCAGCAGTCATCCTACGGGGGAGCTGTTTTTT.

This clonotype was seen ten or more times. J is TRBJ2-7 and V is TRBV20-1; 12 bases are a match to TRBD1. With 0 bases clipped from V and 6 bases from J, the junction kept 9 bases outside the gene matches. This CDR3 has 16 amino acids. Germline lookup yields CDR1 DFQATT and CDR2 SNEGSKA (reference sequence). As DNA, the CDR3 is TGCAGTGCTAGAGATCACACCGGGACAGGGGGCCTCGAGCAGTACTTC. It codes for CSARDHTGTGGLEQYF.

This clonotype was counted ten times or more. The V call is TRBV6-5, the J call TRBJ1-3; a weak D match, TRBD1 (5 bases). V was shortened by 6 bases and J by 6 bases, with 9 bases between the two germline ends. This CDR3 region has 12 residues. The germline V gene has CDR1 MNHEY and CDR2 SVGAGI. The CDR3 loop is CASRTGQNTIYF. The CDR3 DNA follows: TGTGCCAGCAGAACAGGACAAAACACCATATATTTT.

The rearrangement links TRBV7-9 to TRBJ2-5; 7 bases map to TRBD2. The CDR3 has 15 amino acids. Germline V lookup: CDR1 SEHNR, CDR2 FQNEAQ (reference sequence). The J segment lost 2 bases and the V segment lost 5 bases, leaving 8 bases of the junction unmatched. The CDR3 loop is CASSRTRAGQETQYF. CDR3 sequence (DNA): TGTGCCAGCAGCCGTACAAGAGCGGGACAAGAGACCCAGTACTTC.